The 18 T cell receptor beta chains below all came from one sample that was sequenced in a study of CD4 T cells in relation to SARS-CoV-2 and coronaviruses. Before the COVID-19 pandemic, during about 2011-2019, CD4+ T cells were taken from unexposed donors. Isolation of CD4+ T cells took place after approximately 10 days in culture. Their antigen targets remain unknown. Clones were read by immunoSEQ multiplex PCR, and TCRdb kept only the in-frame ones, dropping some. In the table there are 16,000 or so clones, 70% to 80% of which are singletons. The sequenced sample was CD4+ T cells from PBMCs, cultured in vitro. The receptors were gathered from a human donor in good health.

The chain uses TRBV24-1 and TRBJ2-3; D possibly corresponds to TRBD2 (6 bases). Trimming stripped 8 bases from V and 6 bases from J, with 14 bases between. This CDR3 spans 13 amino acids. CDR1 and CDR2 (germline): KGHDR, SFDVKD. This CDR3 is CATNRGNADTQYF. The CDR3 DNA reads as TGTGCCACCAATCGGGGGAACGCGGATACGCAGTATTTT.

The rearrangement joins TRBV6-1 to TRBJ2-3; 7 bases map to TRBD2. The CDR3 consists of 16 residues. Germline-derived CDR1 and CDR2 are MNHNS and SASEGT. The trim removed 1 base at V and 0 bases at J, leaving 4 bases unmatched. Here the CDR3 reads CASSEVVAGSTDTQYF. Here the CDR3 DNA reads TGTGCCAGCAGTGAAGTGGTAGCGGGCAGCACAGATACGCAGTATTTT.

The chain's CDR3 is CASIYRVFLKREAIWYF. CDR3 DNA: TGTGCCAGCATATATCGGGTCTTCCTGAAACGCGAGGCTATATGGTACTTC. The rearrangement joins TRBV21-1 to TRBJ2-7; the D call in the table, TRBD2, was not verified against the DNA. TRBV21-1 is given as a pseudogene. This CDR3 contains 17 residues.

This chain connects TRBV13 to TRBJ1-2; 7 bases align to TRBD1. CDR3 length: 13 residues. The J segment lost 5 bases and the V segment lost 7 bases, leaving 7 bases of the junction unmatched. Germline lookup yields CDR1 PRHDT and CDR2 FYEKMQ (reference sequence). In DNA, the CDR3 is TGTGCCAGCATGCGGGGACAGACGTATGGCTACACCTTC. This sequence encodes CASMRGQTYGYTF.

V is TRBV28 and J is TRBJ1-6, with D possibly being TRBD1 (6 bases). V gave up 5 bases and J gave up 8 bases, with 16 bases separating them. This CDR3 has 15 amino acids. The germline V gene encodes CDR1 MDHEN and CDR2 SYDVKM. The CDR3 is CASSLGGVRDSPLHF. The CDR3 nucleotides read TGTGCCAGCAGTCTAGGGGGGGTACGGGATTCACCCCTCCACTTT.

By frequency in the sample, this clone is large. This CDR3 reads CASSSGTGTIYEQYF. The CDR3 coding sequence is TGTGCCAGCAGCTCCGGGACAGGGACGATCTACGAGCAGTACTTC. The rearrangement links TRBV7-9 to TRBJ2-7; 9 nucleotides line up with TRBD1. Germline V gene data show CDR1 as SEHNR and CDR2 as FQNEAQ (reference sequence). V trimming: 4 bases; J trimming: 3 bases; junction bases outside the gene matches: 7. This CDR3 is built from 15 residues.

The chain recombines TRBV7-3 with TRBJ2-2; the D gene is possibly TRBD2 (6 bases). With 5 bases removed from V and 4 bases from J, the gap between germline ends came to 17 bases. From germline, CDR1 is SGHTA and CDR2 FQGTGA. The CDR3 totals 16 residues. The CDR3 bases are TGTGCCAGCAGCCCGTGGACTGCCGGGGGCACCGGGGAGCTGTTTTTT. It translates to CASSPWTAGGTGELFF. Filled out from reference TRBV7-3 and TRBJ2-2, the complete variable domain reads GAGVSQTPSNKVTEKGKYVELRCDPISGHTALYWYRQSLGQGPEFLIYFQGTGAADDSGLPNDRFFAVRPEGSVSTLKIQRTERGDSAVYLCASSPWTAGGTGELFFGEGSRLTVL.

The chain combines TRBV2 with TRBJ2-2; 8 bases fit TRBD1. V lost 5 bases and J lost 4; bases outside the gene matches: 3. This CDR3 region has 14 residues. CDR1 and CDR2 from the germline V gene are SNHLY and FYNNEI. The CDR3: CASSPDRVTGELFF. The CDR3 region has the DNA TGTGCCAGCAGTCCGGACAGGGTCACCGGGGAGCTGTTTTTT.

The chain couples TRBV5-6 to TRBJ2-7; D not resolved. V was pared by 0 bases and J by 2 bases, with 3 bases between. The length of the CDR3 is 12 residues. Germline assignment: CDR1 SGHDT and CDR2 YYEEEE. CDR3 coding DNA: TGTGCCAGCAGCTTGGCTCCCTACGAGCAGTACTTC. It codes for CASSLAPYEQYF.

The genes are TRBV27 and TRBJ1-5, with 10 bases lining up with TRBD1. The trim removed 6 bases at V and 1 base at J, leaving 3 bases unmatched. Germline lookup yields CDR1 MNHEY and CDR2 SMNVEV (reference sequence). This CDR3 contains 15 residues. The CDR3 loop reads CASSGTGESNQPQHF. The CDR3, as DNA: TGTGCCAGCAGCGGGACAGGGGAAAGCAATCAGCCCCAGCATTTT.

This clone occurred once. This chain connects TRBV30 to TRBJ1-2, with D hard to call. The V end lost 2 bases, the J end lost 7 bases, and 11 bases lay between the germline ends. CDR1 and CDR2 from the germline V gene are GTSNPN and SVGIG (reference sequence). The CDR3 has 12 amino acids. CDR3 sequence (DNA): TGTGCCTGGAGTCAAGGCGGGCCTGGCTACACCTTC. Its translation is CAWSQGGPGYTF.

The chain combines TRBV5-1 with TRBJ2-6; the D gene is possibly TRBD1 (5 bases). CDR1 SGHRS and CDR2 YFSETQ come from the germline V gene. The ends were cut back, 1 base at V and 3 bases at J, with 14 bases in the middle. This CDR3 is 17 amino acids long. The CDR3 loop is CASSLLAGSGGANVLTF. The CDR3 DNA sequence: TGCGCCAGCAGCTTGTTAGCAGGGTCTGGTGGGGCCAACGTCCTGACTTTC. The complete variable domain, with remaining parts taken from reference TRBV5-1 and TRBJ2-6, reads KAGVTQTPRYLIKTRGQQVTLSCSPISGHRSVSWYQQTPGQGLQFLFEYFSETQRNKGNFPGRFSGRQFSNSRSEMNVSTLELGDSALYLCASSLLAGSGGANVLTFGAGSRLTVL.

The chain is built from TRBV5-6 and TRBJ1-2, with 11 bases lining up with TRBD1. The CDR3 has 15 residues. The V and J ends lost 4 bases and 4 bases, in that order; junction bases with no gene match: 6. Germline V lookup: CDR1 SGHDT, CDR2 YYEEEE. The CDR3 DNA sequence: TGTGCCAGCAGCCCCGGACAGGGGGCTATCTATGGCTACACCTTC. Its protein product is CASSPGQGAIYGYTF.

CDR3 loop: CASIPAGAGELFF. The CDR3 DNA sequence: TGTGCCAGCATTCCAGCGGGAGCCGGGGAGCTGTTTTTT. The V gene is TRBV2, the J gene TRBJ2-2, with TRBD2 matching over 8 bases. There are 13 residues in the CDR3. Germline V lookup: CDR1 SNHLY, CDR2 FYNNEI. V lost 7 bases to trimming and J lost 6 bases; unmatched junction nucleotides: 4.

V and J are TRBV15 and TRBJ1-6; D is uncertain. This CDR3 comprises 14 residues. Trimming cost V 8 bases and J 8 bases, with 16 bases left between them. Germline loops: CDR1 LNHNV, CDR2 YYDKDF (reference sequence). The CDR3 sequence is CATSISEFDSPLHF. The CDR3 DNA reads TGTGCCACCTCAATATCGGAGTTTGATTCACCCCTCCACTTT.

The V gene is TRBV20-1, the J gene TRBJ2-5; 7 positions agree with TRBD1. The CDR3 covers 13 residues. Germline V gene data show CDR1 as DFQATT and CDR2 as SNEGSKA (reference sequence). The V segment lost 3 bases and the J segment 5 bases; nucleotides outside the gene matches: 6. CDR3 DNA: TGCAGTGCTAGTGACAGGGTCCGCGAGACCCAGTACTTC. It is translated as CSASDRVRETQYF.

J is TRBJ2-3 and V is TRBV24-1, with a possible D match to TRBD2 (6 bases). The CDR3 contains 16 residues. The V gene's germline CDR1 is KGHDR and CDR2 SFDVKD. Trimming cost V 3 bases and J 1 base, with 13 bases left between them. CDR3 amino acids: CATSDTEGGRTDTQYF. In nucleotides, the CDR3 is TGTGCCACCAGTGATACTGAGGGAGGCCGCACAGATACGCAGTATTTT.

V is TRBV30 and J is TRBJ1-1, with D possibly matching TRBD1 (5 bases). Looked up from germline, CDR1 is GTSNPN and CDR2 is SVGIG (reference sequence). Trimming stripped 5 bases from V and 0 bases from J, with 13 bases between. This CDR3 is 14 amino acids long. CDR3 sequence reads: CAWGTGLLNTEAFF. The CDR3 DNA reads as TGTGCCTGGGGCACGGGACTGCTGAACACTGAAGCTTTCTTT.